This T cell receptor (beta chain) was sequenced during a study of metastatic and nonmetastatic thyroid tumors. Study-level results: Benign nodules reportedly had significantly lower TCR beta diversity than malignant thyroid tumors in blood and tumor.

TCRdb re-processed the PCR reads through MiXCR. This sample yields 21,000 or so clones, of which 10% to 15% are seen a single time; around 24% belongs to the top ten. The J segment lost 5 bases and the V segment lost 0 bases, leaving 4 bases of the junction unmatched. The CDR3 has 15 residues. Per germline, CDR1 SGHNT and CDR2 YENEEA. This clone was counted a single time. What it binds is not known. Nobody among the patients had been given any treatment before thyroid surgery. The rearrangement links TRBV11-3 to TRBJ2-7; 10 nucleotides align to TRBD1. Sequenced sample: blood. The TCR sequence derives from a female donor with papillary thyroid cancer or a benign thyroid nodule (not recorded which). Some clones in this sample may be carry-over from other donors' samples. The CDR3 nucleotides read TGTGCCAGCAGCTTAGACCGACAGGGGGCCCACGAGCAGTACTTC. Translation gives CASSLDRQGAHEQYF.